The next 20 T cell receptor beta chains were all read from a single sample in a study of graft-versus-host responses after intestinal transplantation. The antigens for these receptors are not known. Clones were read by immunoSEQ multiplex PCR, and TCRdb kept only the in-frame ones, dropping some. The sample lists roughly 96,000 clones, more than 85% occurring once. The material sequenced was unstimulated CD8+ T cells sorted from spleen or lymph node cells, taken before intestinal transplant. The receptors shown here come from a human donor who received an intestinal transplant.

This clone was recorded only once. The chain combines TRBV5-6 with TRBJ2-3, with a possible D match to TRBD2 (5 bases). There are 15 residues in the CDR3. Trimming removed 2 bases at V and 2 bases at J, with 12 bases between. The germline gives CDR1 SGHDT, CDR2 YYEEEE. The CDR3 spells CASSFRWENTDTQYF. The CDR3 nucleotides read TGTGCCAGCAGCTTTAGGTGGGAGAACACAGATACGCAGTATTTT.

The chain is built from TRBV7-6 and TRBJ2-1; D might be TRBD2 (5 bases). V lost 4 bases, J lost 7 bases, and 11 bases lay in between. CDR1 is SGHVS, CDR2 FNYEAQ, per germline. The CDR3 length is 13 residues. As DNA, the CDR3 is TGTGCCAGCAGCTACCGACGCGGGAATGAGCAGTTCTTC. Protein sequence: CASSYRRGNEQFF.

The CDR3 protein is CASSFFEDTQYF. Here the CDR3 DNA reads TGTGCCAGCAGTTTCTTCGAGGATACGCAGTATTTT. The chain joins TRBV7-9 to TRBJ2-3; D remains unclear. CDR1 is SEHNR, CDR2 FQNEAQ, per germline (reference sequence). The germline V and J ends were trimmed by 6 bases and 6 bases, with 10 bases remaining between them. This CDR3 has 12 amino acids.

The V call is TRBV10-3, the J call TRBJ2-7, with 8 bases that match TRBD2. This CDR3 has 15 residues. The V gene end was trimmed by 0 bases and the J gene end by 3 bases; junction bases not matched to a gene: 4. Germline V gene data show CDR1 as ENHRY and CDR2 as SYGVKD. This chain's CDR3 is CAISESLAGGYEQYF. The DNA for the CDR3 is TGTGCCATCAGTGAGTCGCTAGCGGGCGGCTACGAGCAGTACTTC.

V is TRBV11-2 and J is TRBJ2-1, with TRBD2 matching 10 bases. V lost 2 bases, J lost 4 bases, and 5 bases stayed unmatched. The CDR3 has 16 amino acids. Germline lookup yields CDR1 SGHAT and CDR2 FQNNGV. In DNA, the CDR3 is TGTGCCAGCAGCTTAAGGAGCGGGAGGGGATACAATGAGCAGTTCTTC. It yields the protein CASSLRSGRGYNEQFF.

The chain uses TRBV21-1 and TRBJ2-1; TRBD1 is the table's D call and was not checked against the DNA. TRBV21-1 is a listed pseudogene. The CDR3 consists of 13 residues. DNA for the CDR3: TGTGCCCGACAAGAGTTTCTTCCCTGCGAGCAGTTCTTC. Its translation is CARQEFLPCEQFF.

The CDR3 coding sequence is TGTGCCAGCAGCCATCTCACGCCTAGGGAGAAAGAGACCCAGTACTTC. Translation: CASSHLTPREKETQYF. The V call is TRBV7-9, the J call TRBJ2-5; a possible D gene is TRBD2 (5 bases). V was cut by 5 bases and J by 3 bases, with 19 bases left in between. CDR1 and CDR2 (germline): SEHNR, FQNEAQ (reference sequence). The CDR3 has 16 residues.

This chain connects TRBV27 to TRBJ2-7, with TRBD2 matching 8 bases. Germline assignment: CDR1 MNHEY and CDR2 SMNVEV (reference sequence). J gave up 3 bases and V 4 bases, and 2 bases lay outside the gene matches. The CDR3 totals 13 residues. The CDR3 here is CASSSGGYYEQYF. The CDR3 nucleotides read TGTGCCAGCAGTTCGGGGGGGTACTACGAGCAGTACTTC.

CDR3 nucleotides: TGTGCCAGCAGCTTTGTAGGACACCTAAACTATGGCTACACCTTC. Residues: CASSFVGHLNYGYTF. This rearrangement joins TRBV7-9 to TRBJ1-2; TRBD1 might be the D (5 bases). This CDR3 spans 15 amino acids. Germline V gene data show CDR1 as SEHNR and CDR2 as FQNEAQ (reference sequence). V was clipped by 3 bases and J by 2 bases, with 13 bases between them.

In its sample, this clone was seen once. CDR3 DNA: TGTGCCAGCAGCGTAACGGGGAGTGGAGATACGCAGTATTTT. It yields the protein CASSVTGSGDTQYF. The genes are TRBV9 and TRBJ2-3, with D tentatively TRBD2 (5 bases). The CDR3 has 14 residues. Trimming took 1 base from V and 5 from J, leaving 11 bases between them. Germline CDR1 and CDR2: SGDLS and YYNGEE.

The rearrangement links TRBV30 to TRBJ1-2, with TRBD1 as a possible D gene (6 bases). Germline CDR1 GTSNPN, CDR2 SVGIG (reference sequence). The CDR3 is 15 amino acids. V was cut by 2 bases and J by 3 bases, with 16 bases left in between. CDR3 nucleotides: TGTGCCTGGAGTTTCATCGGGGCAGGGGACTATGGCTACACCTTC. This encodes CAWSFIGAGDYGYTF.

This clone was recorded once. The chain carries TRBV4-3 and TRBJ2-5, with 7 bases lining up with TRBD1. Germline CDR1 reads LGHNA; CDR2 reads YSLEER. V was clipped by 4 bases and J by 2 bases; unmatched bases: 10. The CDR3 totals 16 residues. CDR3 DNA: TGCGCCAGCAGCCCCTGGGGCGACAGGGAGCAAGAGACCCAGTACTTC. Its translation: CASSPWGDREQETQYF.

The chain employs TRBV19 and TRBJ2-7, with 8 bases identical to TRBD2. J gave up 5 bases and V 3 bases, and 12 bases lay outside the gene matches. CDR3 length: 16 amino acids. Germline CDR1 LNHDA, CDR2 SQIVND (reference sequence). CDR3 nucleotide sequence: TGTGCCAGTAGTATTTCGGGACTAGTGGGAGTCCACGAGCAGTACTTC. Amino acid sequence: CASSISGLVGVHEQYF.

This chain links TRBV28 with TRBJ2-1, with TRBD2 identical over 9 bases. The CDR3 runs to 17 residues. V was pared by 3 bases and J by 8 bases, with 14 bases of the junction left unmatched. The germline CDR1 and CDR2 sequences are MDHEN and SYDVKM. For the CDR3, the DNA is TGTGCCAGCAGTTTTCCCCGTGAGGCTAGCGGGAATTATGAGCAGTTCTTC. Residues: CASSFPREASGNYEQFF.

The chain employs TRBV4-3 and TRBJ1-2; 10 bases agree with TRBD1. Unmatched junction bases numbered 7, after V lost 0 bases and J lost 3 bases. The CDR3 is 17 amino acids. The V gene's germline CDR1 is LGHNA and CDR2 YSLEER. CDR3 DNA: TGCGCCAGCAGCCAAGACCTCCCTGGACAGGGGGACTATGGCTACACCTTC. Protein product: CASSQDLPGQGDYGYTF.

The chain links TRBV2 to TRBJ2-3; 7 positions agree with TRBD1. The J segment lost 0 bases and the V segment lost 2 bases, leaving 14 bases of the junction unmatched. Per the germline V gene, CDR1 is SNHLY and CDR2 is FYNNEI. The CDR3 contains 19 residues. The DNA of the CDR3 is TGTGCCAGCAGTGAACGGTCGGCTTCAAAGGGGGCTAGCACAGATACGCAGTATTTT. Translated, it gives CASSERSASKGASTDTQYF. Based on the CDR3 plus reference TRBV2 and TRBJ2-3, the full variable domain is EPEVTQTPSHQVTQMGQEVILRCVPISNHLYFYWYRQILGQKVEFLVSFYNNEISEKSEIFDDQFSVERPDGSNFTLKIRSTKLEDSAMYFCASSERSASKGASTDTQYFGPGTRLTVL.

The CDR3 region is CASSMGTVLNYGYTF. CDR3 coding DNA: TGTGCCAGTAGTATGGGGACAGTTCTTAACTATGGCTACACCTTC. This chain uses TRBV19 with TRBJ1-2, with 7 bases identical to TRBD1. CDR1 and CDR2 from the germline V gene are LNHDA and SQIVND (reference sequence). This CDR3 has 15 amino acids. Germline trimming cut 3 bases from V and 1 base from J; bases unmatched to any gene: 5.

This chain links TRBV28 with TRBJ1-2; D gene ambiguous. The CDR3 sequence is 14 residues long. Germline V CDR1 and CDR2: MDHEN, SYDVKM. Trimming stripped 0 bases from V and 2 bases from J, with 7 bases between. CDR3 bases: TGTGCCAGCAGTTTATGGCTAGAGAACTATGGCTACACCTTC. It yields the protein CASSLWLENYGYTF.

The chain has TRBV4-3 and TRBJ2-3; no firm D call. Germline V lookup: CDR1 LGHNA, CDR2 YSLEER. The V gene lost 0 bases and the J gene lost 1 base, with 11 bases spanning the gap. The CDR3 has 16 residues. CDR3 sequence (DNA): TGCGCCAGCAGCCAAGATTGGCAAGATGGCACAGATACGCAGTATTTT. Amino acid sequence: CASSQDWQDGTDTQYF.

The rearrangement uses TRBV7-9 and TRBJ1-4; 8 nucleotides align to TRBD1. Germline lookup yields CDR1 SEHNR and CDR2 FQNEAQ (reference sequence). The CDR3 runs 16 residues. With V trimmed by 0 bases and J by 8 bases, 8 bases remained unmatched. The CDR3 region has the DNA TGTGCCAGCAGCTTAGCGCAGGGGGCGCAGGGAGAAAAACTGTTTTTT. This translates into CASSLAQGAQGEKLFF.